The rows below give T cell receptor beta chains drawn from one sample of a study of T cells in Graves' hyperthyroidism and ophthalmopathy. TCRdb recomputed calls from the multiplex PCR reads with MiXCR, one row per CDR3 protein. The sample shows a few hundred thousand distinct CDR3 sequences, 46% of them seen only once. The specimen sequenced was peripheral blood or thyroid tissue (not recorded which). The origin of the receptors is a woman younger than 35 with Graves' hyperthyroidism. CDR3s include the opening cysteine and the closing phenylalanine or tryptophan. The order of the fields is V gene, J gene, clone size, D gene, CDR3 length, CDR3 DNA, CDR3 protein. D genes are given only for firm matches. Where a row states a size, it is once, few, many or the class of an expanded clone; other rows omit it.

v_gene: TRBV20-1
j_gene: TRBJ2-7
abundance: many
d_gene: -
len: 12
CDR3nt: TGCAGTGTTAACCTGCCCCAGAGCGAGCAGTACTTC
CDR3aa: CSVNLPQSEQYF

v_gene: TRBV7-2
j_gene: TRBJ2-7
abundance: many
d_gene: -
len: 13
CDR3nt: TGTGCCAGCAGCCCCTCCCTCCGTAACGAGCAGTACTTC
CDR3aa: CASSPSLRNEQYF

v_gene: TRBV20-1
j_gene: TRBJ1-1
abundance: many
d_gene: -
len: 13
CDR3nt: TGCAGTGCTAGACCCTACATGTCACCTGAAGCTTTCTTT
CDR3aa: CSARPYMSPEAFF

v_gene: TRBV9
j_gene: TRBJ2-5
abundance: many
d_gene: -
len: 15
CDR3nt: TGTGCCAGCAGCACCGGACAGTTACCTCAAGAGACCCAGTACTTC
CDR3aa: CASSTGQLPQETQYF

v_gene: TRBV7-3
j_gene: TRBJ2-3
abundance: few
d_gene: TRBD2
len: 17
CDR3nt: TGTGCCAGCAGCTCCGGGCTCGGGACTAGCGCCACAGATACGCAGTATTTT
CDR3aa: CASSSGLGTSATDTQYF

v_gene: TRBV7-3
j_gene: TRBJ2-7
abundance: -
d_gene: TRBD2
len: 17
CDR3nt: TGTGCCAGCAGCCTCGACGGACTAGCGGGAGGGCCGGGCGAGCAGTACTTC
CDR3aa: CASSLDGLAGGPGEQYF

v_gene: TRBV6-2/TRBV6-3
j_gene: TRBJ1-1
abundance: -
d_gene: -
len: 16
CDR3nt: TGTGCCAGCAGTGCTCCTAAGGGGAGTCGGAACACTGTAGCTTTCTTT
CDR3aa: CASSAPKGSRNTVAFF

v_gene: TRBV24-1
j_gene: TRBJ1-2
abundance: -
d_gene: TRBD1
len: 16
CDR3nt: TGTGCCACCCCTCCTAGGACAGGGGGTTTTGACTATGGCTACACCTTC
CDR3aa: CATPPRTGGFDYGYTF

v_gene: TRBV25-1
j_gene: TRBJ2-7
abundance: -
d_gene: TRBD2
len: 17
CDR3nt: TGTGCCAGCGTTGAGGGGGGGATAGCGGGAGAGGCCTACGAGCAGTACTTC
CDR3aa: CASVEGGIAGEAYEQYF

v_gene: TRBV29-1
j_gene: TRBJ2-7
abundance: once
d_gene: -
len: 14
CDR3nt: TGCAGCGTTGAAGGTTCGGGCAGGGGTTACGAGCAGTACTTC
CDR3aa: CSVEGSGRGYEQYF

v_gene: TRBV9
j_gene: TRBJ1-4
abundance: many
d_gene: TRBD1
len: 18
CDR3nt: TGTGCCAGCAGCCCGAAGGACAGGCCAGCCGCAACTAATGAAAAACTGTTTTTT
CDR3aa: CASSPKDRPAATNEKLFF

v_gene: TRBV29-1
j_gene: TRBJ2-5
abundance: -
d_gene: -
len: 15
CDR3nt: TGCAGCGTCCTAATAATCCAGGGGAGACGGGAGACCCAGTACTTC
CDR3aa: CSVLIIQGRRETQYF

v_gene: TRBV2
j_gene: TRBJ1-2
abundance: many
d_gene: -
len: 13
CDR3nt: TGTGCCAGCAGTGCGGGGAGGTCGGGCGGCTACACCTTC
CDR3aa: CASSAGRSGGYTF

v_gene: TRBV24-1
j_gene: TRBJ2-3
abundance: -
d_gene: -
len: 15
CDR3nt: TGTGCCACCAGTGATCCCGGGACAAGAACAGATACGCAGTATTTT
CDR3aa: CATSDPGTRTDTQYF

v_gene: TRBV6-1
j_gene: TRBJ2-2
abundance: -
d_gene: TRBD1
len: 13
CDR3nt: TGTGCCAGCAGACGCGGACAGGGCGGGGAGCTGTTTTTT
CDR3aa: CASRRGQGGELFF

v_gene: TRBV11-2
j_gene: TRBJ1-6
abundance: many
d_gene: -
len: 15
CDR3nt: TGTGCCAGCAGCATGGGACTCGGCCCGAATTCACCCCTCCACTTT
CDR3aa: CASSMGLGPNSPLHF

v_gene: TRBV20-1
j_gene: TRBJ2-7
abundance: -
d_gene: -
len: 13
CDR3nt: TGCAGTGCCAGCAGTGCCGGGACCTACGAGCAGTACTTC
CDR3aa: CSASSAGTYEQYF

v_gene: TRBV4-1
j_gene: TRBJ2-5
abundance: many
d_gene: TRBD1
len: 15
CDR3nt: TGCGCCAGCAGCCAAGCTGACAGGGTCCAAGAGACCCAGTACTTC
CDR3aa: CASSQADRVQETQYF

v_gene: TRBV5-6
j_gene: TRBJ2-7
abundance: many
d_gene: TRBD1
len: 14
CDR3nt: TGTGCCAGCAGCTTATCGGACAGGGTCTACGAGCAGTACTTC
CDR3aa: CASSLSDRVYEQYF

v_gene: TRBV20-1
j_gene: TRBJ2-3
abundance: few
d_gene: TRBD1
len: 14
CDR3nt: TGCAGTGCTGGACAGGGGGCTGGCACAGATACGCAGTATTTT
CDR3aa: CSAGQGAGTDTQYF

v_gene: TRBV7-2
j_gene: TRBJ2-2
abundance: -
d_gene: -
len: 16
CDR3nt: TGTGCCAGCAGCTTAGCGCATGGGGGCGACACCGGGGAGCTGTTTTTT
CDR3aa: CASSLAHGGDTGELFF

v_gene: TRBV20-1
j_gene: TRBJ2-7
abundance: -
d_gene: -
len: 15
CDR3nt: TGCAGTGCTAGAGATCCTAGCGTGGGTGCCTACGAGCAGTACTTC
CDR3aa: CSARDPSVGAYEQYF